Listed here are 30 T cell receptor beta chains from one sample, sequenced in a study of graft-versus-host responses after intestinal transplantation. Only in-frame clones appear in the TCRdb table, and some are missing; sequencing was by immunoSEQ multiplex PCR. The sample carries some 70,000 clones, around 90% recorded once. The material was bone marrow, obtained 734 days after intestinal transplantation. Receptor source: a human patient who received an intestinal transplant, so some T cells may come from the graft donor.

The chain is built from TRBV30 and TRBJ1-1; 12 bases agree with TRBD1. The CDR3 totals 15 residues. With 4 bases clipped from V and 6 bases from J, the junction kept 9 bases outside the gene matches. The V gene's germline CDR1 is GTSNPN and CDR2 SVGIG (reference sequence). For the CDR3, the DNA is TGTGCCTGGACCGGGACAGGGGGCGCTCGGTCTGAAGCTTTCTTT. Encoded protein: CAWTGTGGARSEAFF.

The chain recombines TRBV7-9 with TRBJ1-3; D is undetermined. This CDR3 spans 14 amino acids. CDR1 and CDR2 (germline): SEHNR, FQNEAQ (reference sequence). V was pared by 2 bases and J by 4 bases, with 9 bases between. Written as DNA, the CDR3 is TGTGCCAGCAGCTTACAGGCCCTCGGAAACACCATATATTTT. Translation: CASSLQALGNTIYF.

A word on this clone: At one boundary the junction diverges from the germline segment, which might be a read error. V usage is TRBV5-1 and J usage is TRBJ2-5; D remains unclear. Germline-derived CDR1 and CDR2 are SGHRS and YFSETQ. This CDR3 has 11 residues. CDR3 bases: TGCGTCAGCAGCGACCAAGAGACCCAGTACTTC. Amino acid sequence: CVSSDQETQYF.

The rearrangement links TRBV5-1 to TRBJ2-6, with D perhaps TRBD2 (6 bases). V lost 3 bases and J 2 bases, leaving 9 bases between the germline ends. This CDR3 has 15 residues. CDR1 SGHRS and CDR2 YFSETQ come from the germline V gene. This CDR3 is CASSWEEAGANVLTF. For the CDR3, the DNA is TGCGCCAGCAGCTGGGAGGAGGCTGGGGCCAACGTCCTGACTTTC.

CDR3 DNA: TGTGCCAGCAGCCATGAAAGGGACATGAACACTGAAGCTTTCTTT. It is translated as CASSHERDMNTEAFF. This chain links TRBV7-6 with TRBJ1-1, with D tentatively TRBD1 (6 bases). The V and J ends lost 5 bases and 0 bases respectively, with 13 bases between them. Germline V lookup: CDR1 SGHVS, CDR2 FNYEAQ. CDR3 length: 15 residues.

The V gene is TRBV9, the J gene TRBJ2-7, with D unclear. This CDR3 is built from 14 residues. CDR1 and CDR2 from the germline V gene are SGDLS and YYNGEE. Trimming cost V 0 bases and J 3 bases, with 10 bases left between them. CDR3 coding DNA: TGTGCCAGCAGCGTAGGGCTTACAAGCTACGAGCAGTACTTC. Amino acids: CASSVGLTSYEQYF. The entire variable domain, with the rest obtained from reference TRBV9 and TRBJ2-7, is as follows: DSGVTQTPKHLITATGQRVTLRCSPRSGDLSVYWYQQSLDQGLQFLIQYYNGEERAKGNILERFSAQQFPDLHSELNLSSLELGDSALYFCASSVGLTSYEQYFGPGTRLTVT.

The rearrangement joins TRBV14 to TRBJ2-1; 7 bases match TRBD1. Per germline, CDR1 SGHDN and CDR2 FVKESK. Unmatched junction bases numbered 3, after V lost 4 bases and J lost 0 bases. This CDR3 is built from 15 residues. CDR3 loop: CASSLGQISYNEQFF. DNA of the CDR3: TGTGCCAGCAGCCTGGGACAGATCTCCTACAATGAGCAGTTCTTC.

The chain carries TRBV2 and TRBJ1-1, with D possibly being TRBD1 (6 bases). Germline V gives CDR1 SNHLY, CDR2 FYNNEI. V lost 5 bases to trimming and J lost 5 bases, with 9 bases between them. There are 12 residues in the CDR3. CDR3 region: CASSQQGTEAFF. The CDR3 bases are TGTGCCAGCAGTCAGCAGGGGACTGAAGCTTTCTTT.

This rearrangement joins TRBV2 to TRBJ2-3, with unresolved D. Per the germline V gene, CDR1 is SNHLY and CDR2 is FYNNEI. Trimming left V 6 bases short and J 0 bases short, with 19 bases between. The CDR3 spans 17 residues. The CDR3 reads CASRARAATSSTDTQYF. The CDR3 nucleotides read TGTGCCAGCAGGGCCCGGGCAGCGACCTCCAGCACAGATACGCAGTATTTT.

This clone showed up just a few times. The rearrangement uses TRBV28 and TRBJ2-1; 7 nucleotides line up with TRBD2. The CDR3 totals 16 residues. Germline-derived CDR1 and CDR2 are MDHEN and SYDVKM. V shed 5 bases and J 5 bases; nucleotides not matched to a gene: 12. CDR3 residues: CASSPPPQAGNNEQFF. The CDR3 nucleotides are TGTGCCAGCAGTCCGCCTCCCCAAGCGGGGAACAATGAGCAGTTCTTC.

The chain combines TRBV11-2 with TRBJ1-1; D not resolved. Trimming left V 3 bases short and J 1 base short, with 9 bases between. The CDR3 totals 14 residues. The germline V gene has CDR1 SGHAT and CDR2 FQNNGV. The CDR3 here is CASSFRGGNTEAFF. The CDR3 coding sequence is TGTGCCAGCAGCTTTCGGGGAGGGAACACTGAAGCTTTCTTT.

The chain employs TRBV9 and TRBJ2-1; D unclear. Germline loops: CDR1 SGDLS, CDR2 YYNGEE. V lost 0 bases, J lost 2 bases, and 15 bases lay in between. The CDR3 length is 17 residues. For the CDR3, the DNA is TGTGCCAGCAGCGTAGTTGGCTCCGGAGTTACCTACAATGAGCAGTTCTTC. Amino acid sequence: CASSVVGSGVTYNEQFF.

The chain employs TRBV29-1 and TRBJ2-1; 10 nucleotides agree with TRBD2. The CDR3 has 15 residues. Germline loops: CDR1 SQVTM, CDR2 ANQGSEA. With 6 bases clipped from V and 3 bases from J, the junction kept 8 bases outside the gene matches. This CDR3 reads CSVDGLAESYNEQFF. The CDR3 coding sequence is TGCAGCGTGGACGGACTAGCGGAGAGCTACAATGAGCAGTTCTTC.

The genes are TRBV7-2 and TRBJ2-7; D possibly corresponds to TRBD2 (6 bases). The CDR3 is made up of 15 amino acids. V lost 4 bases, J lost 1 base, and 14 bases lay in between. Germline V gives CDR1 SGHTA, CDR2 FQGNSA. In nucleotides, the CDR3 is TGTGCCAGCAGCTCCCGGCGGGGCGGATCCTACGAGCAGTACTTC. Protein sequence: CASSSRRGGSYEQYF.

In this sample, this clone turned up once. V is TRBV18 and J is TRBJ1-1; D remains unclear. This CDR3 comprises 13 residues. V was trimmed by 1 base and J by 1 base, leaving 4 bases between them. Germline-derived CDR1 and CDR2 are KGHSH and LQKENI. CDR3 residues: CASSPQENTEAFF. The CDR3 coding sequence is TGTGCCAGCTCACCACAGGAGAACACTGAAGCTTTCTTT. The full variable domain, with the rest looked up from reference TRBV18 and TRBJ1-1, is NAGVMQNPRHLVRRRGQEARLRCSPMKGHSHVYWYRQLPEEGLKFMVYLQKENIIDESGMPKERFSAEFPKEGPSILRIQQVVRGDSAAYFCASSPQENTEAFFGQGTRLTVV.

The V and J genes are TRBV29-1 and TRBJ1-1; D remains ambiguous. In germline, CDR1 is SQVTM, CDR2 ANQGSEA. The CDR3 is 13 residues long. Trimming took off 4 bases at V and 11 bases at J, with 20 bases between the two ends. CDR3 in DNA: TGCAGCGTTGGTCTGCAGGCCCCAGGCGGGGCTTTCTTT. Translated: CSVGLQAPGGAFF.

This chain uses TRBV7-9 with TRBJ1-1; D is undetermined. Germline V gives CDR1 SEHNR, CDR2 FQNEAQ (reference sequence). Between the trimmed V and J ends, which lost 0 bases and 4 bases, there was a span of 12 bases. The CDR3 extends over 15 amino acids. The CDR3 is CASSLAGYGVTEAFF. In DNA form, the CDR3 reads TGTGCCAGCAGCTTAGCAGGTTACGGGGTCACTGAAGCTTTCTTT.

This clone was seen once. V is TRBV2 and J is TRBJ2-3; D may be TRBD1 (6 bases). The CDR3 is 15 amino acids. The V gene's germline CDR1 is SNHLY and CDR2 FYNNEI. Trimming removed 5 bases from V and 5 bases from J, with 17 bases in between. CDR3 residues: CASSLTGTSGDTQYF. Written as DNA, the CDR3 is TGTGCCAGCAGTTTAACAGGGACCAGCGGAGATACGCAGTATTTT.

The gene calls are TRBV6-5 and TRBJ2-5; perhaps TRBD1 as D (6 bases). The CDR3 length is 15 residues. CDR1 is MNHEY, CDR2 SVGAGI, per germline. V lost 0 bases and J lost 5, with 13 bases in between. The CDR3 protein is CASSYSGASQETQYF. The CDR3 DNA reads TGTGCCAGCAGTTACTCGGGGGCCAGCCAGGAGACCCAGTACTTC.

The chain links TRBV5-1 to TRBJ1-5, with TRBD1 matching 9 bases. The CDR3 consists of 16 residues. Germline V lookup: CDR1 SGHRS, CDR2 YFSETQ. The V and J ends lost 6 bases and 7 bases, in that order; junction bases with no gene match: 14. In DNA, the CDR3 is TGCGCCAGCAACTCCCACGACAGGGGGTCTGACCAGCCCCAGCATTTT. It encodes CASNSHDRGSDQPQHF.

The chain is built from TRBV4-1 and TRBJ2-7; 8 bases agree with TRBD1. CDR1 is MGHRA, CDR2 YSYEKL, per germline. The CDR3 spans 15 residues. With 0 bases clipped from V and 4 bases from J, the junction kept 5 bases outside the gene matches. CDR3 nucleotides: TGCGCCAGCAGCCAAGAGAGACAGGGGCGATACGAGCAGTACTTC. Protein sequence: CASSQERQGRYEQYF.

This clone has just one count. The chain recombines TRBV30 with TRBJ2-7, with D tentatively TRBD2 (5 bases). The V gene lost 4 bases and the J gene lost 3 bases, with 10 bases spanning the gap. This CDR3 has 12 amino acids. Germline CDR1 is GTSNPN and CDR2 is SVGIG (reference sequence). This CDR3 is CAWTADFYEQYF. CDR3 nucleotide sequence: TGTGCCTGGACGGCGGACTTCTACGAGCAGTACTTC. The complete variable domain, with remaining parts taken from reference TRBV30 and TRBJ2-7, reads SQTIHQWPATLVQPVGSPLSLECTVEGTSNPNLYWYRQAAGRGLQLLFYSVGIGQISSEVPQNLSASRPQDRQFILSSKKLLLSDSGFYLCAWTADFYEQYFGPGTRLTVT.

The rearrangement uses TRBV9 and TRBJ1-2; D call uncertain. With 5 bases removed from V and 3 bases from J, the gap between germline ends came to 11 bases. Per germline, CDR1 SGDLS and CDR2 YYNGEE. The CDR3 sequence is 13 residues long. In nucleotides, the CDR3 is TGTGCCAGCAGTCAAGGGATTTACTATGGCTACACCTTC. It encodes CASSQGIYYGYTF. Filled out from reference TRBV9 and TRBJ1-2, the complete variable domain reads DSGVTQTPKHLITATGQRVTLRCSPRSGDLSVYWYQQSLDQGLQFLIQYYNGEERAKGNILERFSAQQFPDLHSELNLSSLELGDSALYFCASSQGIYYGYTFGSGTRLTVV.

The CDR3 nucleotides are TGTGCCAGCTCACCCCAAGGGGGCGGGCACGAGCAGTACTTC. Its protein product is CASSPQGGGHEQYF. J is TRBJ2-7 and V is TRBV18, with 7 nucleotides matching TRBD1. Per germline, CDR1 KGHSH and CDR2 LQKENI. The CDR3 extends over 14 amino acids. Trimming removed 3 bases from V and 5 bases from J; junction bases left unmatched: 7.

The V and J genes are TRBV7-3 and TRBJ2-2; 12 nucleotides line up with TRBD2. The CDR3 covers 15 residues. Germline V gene sequence: CDR1 SGHTA, CDR2 FQGTGA. Unmatched junction bases numbered 3, after V lost 6 bases and J lost 4 bases. The CDR3 here is CASRVTSGSTGELFF. CDR3 coding DNA: TGTGCCAGCAGGGTGACTAGCGGGAGCACCGGGGAGCTGTTTTTT.

V and J are TRBV2 and TRBJ2-1, with 10 positions matching TRBD2. Trimming cost V 3 bases and J 6 bases; bases outside gene matches: 14. The CDR3 runs 18 residues. CDR1 and CDR2 (germline): SNHLY, FYNNEI. CDR3 nucleotide sequence: TGTGCCAGCAGTGAGGGTGGGAGCGGGGGGGCCTTTGGCAATGAGCAGTTCTTC. Translating it yields CASSEGGSGGAFGNEQFF.

The chain combines TRBV2 with TRBJ1-2, with 9 nucleotides matching TRBD1. CDR3 length: 16 residues. Per germline, CDR1 SNHLY and CDR2 FYNNEI. Losses at the gene ends were 6 bases for V and 3 bases for J; bases not matched to a gene: 11. CDR3 nucleotide sequence: TGTGCCAGCAGCTATATTCCGGGACAGGGAGACTATGGCTACACCTTC. Its protein product is CASSYIPGQGDYGYTF.

The chain has TRBV5-1 and TRBJ1-6; D is uncertain. The CDR3 covers 17 residues. Between the trimmed V and J ends, which lost 0 bases and 11 bases, there was a span of 21 bases. Germline CDR1 and CDR2: SGHRS and YFSETQ. The CDR3 coding sequence is TGCGCCAGCAGCTTGGGGCCAACGGGAAGGGTTGTTGCACCCCTCCACTTT. As protein: CASSLGPTGRVVAPLHF.

V gene TRBV19 combines with J gene TRBJ2-4; D unclear. Trimming pared 10 bases from V and 8 bases from J, leaving 15 bases between. The CDR3 loop spans 12 amino acids. In germline, CDR1 is LNHDA, CDR2 SQIVND (reference sequence). CDR3 sequence (DNA): TGTGCCACAAATAAAGGGCAAGACATTCAGTACTTC. Its protein product is CATNKGQDIQYF.

The J gene is TRBJ2-2, the V gene TRBV5-4, with D tentatively TRBD2 (6 bases). Trimming removed 5 bases at V and 2 bases at J, with 10 bases between. This CDR3 has 14 residues. Germline CDR1 and CDR2: SGHNT and YYREEE (reference sequence). Here the CDR3 reads CASRVAANTGELFF. In nucleotides, the CDR3 is TGTGCCAGCAGAGTAGCGGCAAACACCGGGGAGCTGTTTTTT.